What follows is one T cell receptor (beta chain) and its context. This clonotype was counted at least ten times. It has no known antigen specificity. Base quality data are lacking; no much larger clone is found one base away. What this sample's time point label stands for: newly diagnosed GD, antithyroid drugs for less than 3 months. For both TCR sequencing and RNA sequencing, RNA was extracted from PBMCs using TRIzol. The diagnosis of Graves' disease was made according to American Thyroid Association guidelines. Recruitment of patients was carried out at an endocrinology department in Xi'an, China. From each patient, approximately 10 milliliters of peripheral blood was collected into an EDTA anticoagulant tube. Ficoll Paque Plus density gradient separation was used to isolate PBMCs, and no further T cell sorting was performed. An Agilent 2100 Bioanalyzer and agarose gel were used to check RNA quality, and a NanoDrop 2000 was used to measure RNA concentration.

These data come from a study of regulatory T cells in long-lasting Graves disease (dated by TCRdb to about 2021). Background on the whole study: Patients with newly diagnosed Graves' disease had been on antithyroid drugs for under 3 months. Patients with persistent Graves' disease were compared with patients with newly diagnosed Graves' disease using TCR sequencing and RNA sequencing of peripheral blood. The study took place in China and was registered as a clinical trial. A total of 35 or so samples underwent TCR sequencing: around 13 from persistent and around 20 from newly diagnosed Graves' disease patients. Results the study describes overall, beyond this receptor: The small sample size was acknowledged by the authors as a limitation that may reduce accuracy. A larger number of public clonotypes was shared among persistent patients (more than 2,500) than among newly diagnosed patients (approximately 930). Sequencing and analysis were restricted to the TCR beta chain. Compared with newly diagnosed patients, persistent Graves' disease patients had lower TCR Shannon entropy and fewer highly expanded clones, which suggests clonal expansion. Only peripheral blood was studied, because thyroid tissue, the primary lesion, was inaccessible. TRBV28, TRBJ1-2 and TRBJ2-5 were preferentially used in persistent disease, while TRBV20-1 and TRBJ2-1 were favored in newly diagnosed disease.

The library was built by means of multiplex PCR. Sequenced using an Illumina HiSeq 4000. To build TCR beta libraries, CDR3 regions were amplified by Arm-PCR using iRepertoire HTBI primers. Before sequencing, the PCR products underwent gel purification. From the authors' description of their analysis: Gene usage analysis of CDR3 amino acid clonotypes used the 55 to 80 TRBV and more than 13 TRBJ segments found across samples. COPE and FqMerger were used to merge the filtered high-quality paired reads into contigs. Contigs were aligned with BLAST to IMGT TRBV, TRBD and TRBJ reference genes, and CDR3 was defined per IMGT. Highly expanded clones were defined as clonotypes with a frequency above 0.1%. Repertoire diversity was measured by Shannon entropy, and V-J evenness by the Gini coefficient. Clonotypes shared by more than one individual were considered public. The public reads were reprocessed in TCRdb via fastp at Q25 and MiXCR, keeping in-frame beta chains. Each record represents a unique CDR3 protein, reported with the most common genes and DNA among its rows. The V and J calls follow TCRdb's processing rather than the paper's. The sample has approximately 480,000 distinct CDR3 sequences on record, 15% to 20% of them singletons. The ten biggest clones cover approximately 12% of the sample.

Trimming takes 3 bases off V and 3 bases off J; junction bases not matched to a gene: 2. The CDR3 covers 16 residues, taking in both the cysteine and the phenylalanine. This entry keeps only the CDR3 DNA: 48 bases, framed from base 1. The sample was also linked to a second study, of T cells in Graves' hyperthyroidism and ophthalmopathy. As that second study puts it: A patient counted as having stable Graves' hyperthyroidism if no progression to ophthalmopathy occurred over 18 months of follow-up. Hyperthyroidism patients were newly diagnosed, had a disease duration of under 2 months, and were aged 18 to 65 years. Patients with uncontrolled infections, other autoimmune diseases, pregnancy or lactation were excluded. Diagnoses relied on clinical symptoms, serum thyroxine and TRAb, thyroid ultrasound and orbital computed tomography. The first round of RT-PCR for the TCR CDR3 was performed with the HTBI primer set and the Qiagen OneStep RT-PCR kit. Blood samples also contained most of the expanded thyroid clonotypes (frequency above 0.001), which suggests that blood repertoires may reflect thyroid immune responses. Ophthalmopathy was separated from stable hyperthyroidism by a 13 V-J signature model, with around 88% sensitivity and about 84% specificity obtained in cross-validation and 80%/75% obtained in testing. In validation, the model predicted progression to ophthalmopathy a median of 6.5 months before onset, with about 71% sensitivity and 72.22% specificity. To identify distinguishing TCR V-J signatures, a discovery cohort of 90 to 100 patients was used, comprising 40 to 45 with Graves' ophthalmopathy and around 60 with stable Graves' hyperthyroidism. Whether ophthalmopathy could be predicted prospectively was tested in an independent validation cohort made up of under 20 hyperthyroidism patients plus 17 patients who later progressed to ophthalmopathy. The roughly 94 discovery patients were randomly divided into training and test sets at a 7:3 ratio. In more than 5 Graves' hyperthyroidism patients, the study also compared T-cell repertoires from thyroid tissue with T-cell repertoires from blood. After blood sampling, hyperthyroidism patients were treated with methimazole at a starting dose of 30 mg daily, and ophthalmopathy patients were treated with high-dose intravenous methylprednisolone. Libraries were constructed in a second round of multiplex PCR, after which size selection and purification were performed. Paired-end sequencing of the libraries was performed with 100 bp reads on an Illumina HiSeq2000. SOAPnuke was used to process the raw data, with reads discarded if the reads contained adapters or uncalled bases, had a mean Phred below 15, or lacked an exact constant-primer or identifier match. COPE v1.2.5 was used to merge high-quality paired reads, and clonotypes were defined as unique nucleotide sequences. MiTCR v1.1 was used to align the clonotypes against IMGT TRBV, TRBD and TRBJ reference segments. Only V-J combinations with frequency above 0.0001, covering roughly 99% of repertoires, were analysed. The TCS score was defined as the ratio of F50 (clonal expansion) to E x V (chaos), calculated using BLOSUM62-based TCRdist between CDR3 peptides within each V-J. Welch's t-statistics and random forest reduced roughly 530 V-J features to roughly 13, which were used in a naive Bayes classifier (R e1071). No statistical method was used to fix the sample size in advance, and group allocation was not hidden from the investigators. The paper describes TCR Vbeta CDR3 sequencing of some 130 peripheral blood samples, made up of 43 ophthalmopathy patients, 70 to 80 hyperthyroidism patients and approximately 17 progressor patients.

Rearrangement joined TRBV12-3 or TRBV12-4 to TRBJ2-3, and 14 junction bases match TRBD2. The sequences come from peripheral blood mononuclear cells (PBMCs), collected at new diagnosis, from a patient treated with antithyroid drugs. This clonotype originated in a man aged 35 to 55 with Graves disease. Donor details come from another sample of the same person, matched by shared clones. The CDR3 region has the sequence CASSFRTSGGTDTQYF. The DNA reads TGTGCCAGCAGTTTCCGGACTAGCGGGGGGACAGATACGCAGTATTTT.